This T cell receptor beta chain comes out of a study of identical twins. In germline, CDR1 is SGHRS, CDR2 YFSETQ. V lost 5 bases and J lost 8, with 19 bases in between. The CDR3 length is 14 residues. TCRdb re-called the 5' RACE reads through MiXCR, storing one row per CDR3 protein. This sample has about 530,000 distinct CDR3 sequences, with about a fifth found just once. This sample was also put to use in a study of yellow fever vaccine responses in identical twins.

This TCR was sampled from a woman between 18 and 30 years old in good health. The chain uses TRBV5-1 and TRBJ1-2; TRBD1 might be the D (5 bases). What was sequenced was CD4+ T cells sorted from blood. CDR3 loop: CASRPARAGEGYTF. The CDR3 DNA follows: TGCGCCAGCAGACCCGCCAGGGCCGGCGAGGGCTACACCTTC. The full variable domain, completed using reference TRBV5-1 and TRBJ1-2, is KAGVTQTPRYLIKTRGQQVTLSCSPISGHRSVSWYQQTPGQGLQFLFEYFSETQRNKGNFPGRFSGRQFSNSRSEMNVSTLELGDSALYLCASRPARAGEGYTFGSGTRLTVV.